The clone carrying this T cell receptor beta chain has at least ten counts. Its antigen is as yet unknown. This entry comes from a study of T-cell reconstitution after alpha-beta-depleted transplantation in children. Molecular barcoding with unique molecular identifiers was used for the TCRbeta library. TCRdb passed the PCR reads through MiXCR, listing each CDR3 protein once. Of about 260,000 distinct CDR3 sequences detected, approximately 10% appear once; the ten largest clones hold about a quarter. The CDR3 covers 19 residues. Unmatched junction bases numbered 12, after V lost 7 bases and J lost 1 base. Per the germline V gene, CDR1 is WSHSY and CDR2 is SAAADI. Study outcomes and limitations: Roughly two months post-transplant, alpha-beta T cells reportedly originated from several hundred graft clones that had expanded. One year post-transplant, T-cell counts and diversity were largely derived from T cells produced anew.

The origin of this receptor is a male patient between 2 and 15 years old who had a stem cell transplant for chronic granulomatous disease, so the T cells may come from the graft donor. The chain combines TRBV10-2 with TRBJ1-6, with 11 positions matching TRBD1. The sequenced sample was peripheral blood, obtained 180 days after TCRalphabeta/CD19-depleted stem cell transplant. CDR3 sequence (DNA): TGCGCCAGCACCTTAACCGGGACAGGGGGATGGTCCTATAATTCACCCCTCCACTTT. This sequence encodes CASTLTGTGGWSYNSPLHF.